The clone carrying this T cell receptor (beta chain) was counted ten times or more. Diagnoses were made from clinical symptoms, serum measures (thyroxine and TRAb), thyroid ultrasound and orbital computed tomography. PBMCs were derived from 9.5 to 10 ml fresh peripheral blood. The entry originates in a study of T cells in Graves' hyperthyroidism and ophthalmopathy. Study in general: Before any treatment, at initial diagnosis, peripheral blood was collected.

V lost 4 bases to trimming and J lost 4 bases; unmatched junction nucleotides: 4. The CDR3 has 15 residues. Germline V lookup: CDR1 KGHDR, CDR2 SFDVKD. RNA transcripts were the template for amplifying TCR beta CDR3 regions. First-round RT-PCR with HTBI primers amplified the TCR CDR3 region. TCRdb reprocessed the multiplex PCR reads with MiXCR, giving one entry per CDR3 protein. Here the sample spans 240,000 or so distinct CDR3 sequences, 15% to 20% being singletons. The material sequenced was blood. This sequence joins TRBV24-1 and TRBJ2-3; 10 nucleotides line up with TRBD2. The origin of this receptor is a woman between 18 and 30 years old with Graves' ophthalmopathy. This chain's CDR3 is CATSESGREPDTQYF. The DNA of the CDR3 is TGTGCCACCAGTGAAAGCGGGAGGGAGCCAGATACGCAGTATTTT.